These T cell receptor beta chains were read from a single sample in a study of blood T cell repertoires in COVID-19. TCRdb keeps only in-frame clones here, not all; method: immunoSEQ multiplex PCR. This repertoire shows hundreds of thousands of clones, roughly 89% found once; its top ten account for 5.5% to 8%. Sample: peripheral blood. The receptors derive from a man between 60 and 75 years old who had recovered from COVID-19. The conserved cysteine and the conserved F or W are not part of the CDR3 here. Fields, in order: CDR3 protein, V gene, J gene, D gene. A D gene is named only where the DNA matches it firmly.

CDR3: ATQLRSGSIHNEQF
V: TRBV13
J: TRBJ2-1
D: TRBD2

CDR3: ASSRTSGLLYNEQF
V: TRBV28
J: TRBJ2-1
D: TRBD2

CDR3: ASSLDAGVLGEQY
V: TRBV5-1
J: TRBJ2-7
D: TRBD2

CDR3: ASKTGTGNIATNEKLF
V: TRBV5-1
J: TRBJ1-4
D: TRBD1

CDR3: ASGLVPGVNTEAF
V: TRBV12-5
J: TRBJ1-1
D: NA

CDR3: ATSRDVTSGGYT
V: TRBV15
J: TRBJ1-2
D: NA

CDR3: ASSPRGGYGYT
V: TRBV3-1/TRBV3-2
J: TRBJ1-2
D: NA

CDR3: ASSQAWQGYEQY
V: TRBV3-1/TRBV3-2
J: TRBJ2-7
D: NA

CDR3: ASSGYRGGNQPQH
V: TRBV19
J: TRBJ1-5
D: TRBD1

CDR3: ASGLVVGRPGGYT
V: TRBV12-5
J: TRBJ1-2
D: NA

CDR3: ASSYRSQGYEQY
V: TRBV6-5
J: TRBJ2-7
D: NA

CDR3: ASRGTGAYEQY
V: TRBV27
J: TRBJ2-7
D: NA

CDR3: ATSRVIENIQY
V: TRBV15
J: TRBJ2-4
D: NA